The next 10 T cell receptor beta chains were all read from a single sample in a study of cytomegalovirus exposure and HLA in healthy donors. The PCR had 60 Vbeta and 13 Jbeta primers. Only in-frame clones appear in the TCRdb table, and some are missing; sequencing was by immunoSEQ multiplex PCR. This table lists 140,000 or so clones. Sequencing input: PBMCs. All receptors come from a male donor in good health and CMV-seronegative.

CDR3 sequence reads: CASSLQGRAFF. The CDR3 DNA is TGTGCCAGCAGCTTACAGGGGCGAGCTTTCTTT. The V call is TRBV11-1, the J call TRBJ1-1; D is perhaps TRBD1 (6 bases). Germline V gives CDR1 SGHAT, CDR2 FQDESV (reference sequence). This CDR3 is 11 amino acids long. Trimming removed 2 bases from V and 10 bases from J, with 8 bases in between.

CDR3 amino acids: CASGDQGATEAFF. DNA of the CDR3: TGTGCCAGCGGGGACCAGGGGGCAACTGAAGCTTTCTTT. This rearrangement joins TRBV5-6 to TRBJ1-1; 8 bases align to TRBD1. Trimming removed 7 bases from V and 5 bases from J; junction bases left unmatched: 7. This CDR3 spans 13 amino acids. Germline lookup yields CDR1 SGHDT and CDR2 YYEEEE.

This rearrangement joins TRBV5-6 to TRBJ1-1; D uncertain. With 3 bases removed from V and 3 bases from J, the gap between germline ends came to 12 bases. The length of the CDR3 is 14 residues. Germline CDR1 reads SGHDT; CDR2 reads YYEEEE. CDR3 sequence (DNA): TGTGCCAGCAGCTCGGACCCGGAGGACACTGAAGCTTTCTTT. Translation gives CASSSDPEDTEAFF.

The rearrangement uses TRBV19 and TRBJ2-3; 8 nucleotides align to TRBD2. CDR1 is LNHDA and CDR2 is SQIVND in the germline V gene (reference sequence). This CDR3 is built from 17 residues. With V trimmed by 3 bases and J by 4 bases, 12 bases remained unmatched. As DNA, the CDR3 is TGTGCCAGTAGTATCGCGGGATCCACTAGCGGTGCAGATACGCAGTATTTT. Residues: CASSIAGSTSGADTQYF.

The chain combines TRBV15 with TRBJ2-3; D not certain. Germline CDR1 and CDR2: LNHNV and YYDKDF (reference sequence). The CDR3 totals 13 residues. The ends were cut back, 6 bases at V and 5 bases at J, with 12 bases in the middle. The CDR3 sequence: CATRDGVRDTQYF. In DNA, the CDR3 is TGTGCCACCAGAGACGGAGTACGAGATACGCAGTATTTT.

The rearrangement links TRBV29-1 to TRBJ2-7, with D unresolved. CDR3 length equals 12 residues. The V end was cut by 0 bases, the J end by 0 bases, with 3 bases between. The germline gives CDR1 SQVTM, CDR2 ANQGSEA. Here the CDR3 DNA reads TGCAGCGTTGAAGACAGCTCCTACGAGCAGTACTTC. Its translation: CSVEDSSYEQYF.

In the case of this clone: A read error may produce the germline difference seen at one junction end. The V call is TRBV5-6, the J call TRBJ2-5; D remains unclear. The germline V gene has CDR1 SGHDT and CDR2 YYEEEE. The CDR3 is 12 amino acids. This CDR3 is CASSLDGETQYF. DNA of the CDR3: TGTGCCAGCAGTTTGGACGGGGAGACCCAGTACTTC.

V usage is TRBV11-2 and J usage is TRBJ2-2; 13 bases are shared with TRBD2. CDR1 and CDR2 from the germline V gene are SGHAT and FQNNGV. V was pared by 7 bases and J by 8 bases, with 7 bases of the junction left unmatched. The CDR3 totals 15 residues. CDR3 in DNA: TGTGCCAGCATCATCACTAGCGGGGGGGCTGGGGAGCTGTTTTTT. It codes for CASIITSGGAGELFF.

The chain is built from TRBV7-2 and TRBJ2-1; unclear D gene. Trimming removed 3 bases from V and 0 bases from J, with 6 bases in between. Germline V gene lookup returns CDR1 SGHTA and CDR2 FQGNSA. The length of the CDR3 is 14 residues. The CDR3 spells CASSFMSSYNEQFF. The CDR3 nucleotides are TGTGCCAGCAGCTTTATGAGCTCCTACAATGAGCAGTTCTTC.

Note on this clone: An end of the junction differs from the germline gene, which may be a read error. J is TRBJ1-3 and V is TRBV30, with D perhaps TRBD1 (5 bases). CDR1 and CDR2 from the germline V gene are GTSNPN and SVGIG (reference sequence). This CDR3 has 9 amino acids. The CDR3 DNA reads TGTGCCACGGGGGATTCCTCAACCTTT. Translated, it gives CATGDSSTF.